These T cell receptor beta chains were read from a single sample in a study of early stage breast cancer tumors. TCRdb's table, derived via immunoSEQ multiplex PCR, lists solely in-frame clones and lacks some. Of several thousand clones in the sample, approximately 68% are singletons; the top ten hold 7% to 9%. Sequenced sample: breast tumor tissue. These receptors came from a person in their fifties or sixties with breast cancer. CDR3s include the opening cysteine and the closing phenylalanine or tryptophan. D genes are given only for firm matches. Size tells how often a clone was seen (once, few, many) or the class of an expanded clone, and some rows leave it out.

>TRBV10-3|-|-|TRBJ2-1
TGTGCCATCAGTGATAGGGACTCCGGCATCAATGAGCAGTTCTTC
CAISDRDSGINEQFF
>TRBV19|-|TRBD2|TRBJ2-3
TGTGCCAGTAGTATAGCGGCTAGCGGGGAGCATACGCAGTATTTT
CASSIAASGEHTQYF
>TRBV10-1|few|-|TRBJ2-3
TGCGCCAGCTCACGACGGGTCACAGATACGCAGTATTTT
CASSRRVTDTQYF
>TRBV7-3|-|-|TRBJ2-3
TGTGCCAGCAGCTTAAAGGGGACATCGACAGATACGCAGTATTTT
CASSLKGTSTDTQYF
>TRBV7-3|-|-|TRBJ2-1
TGTGCCAGCAGCCAGGGGGTGGGAGGGCCTTACAATGAGCAGTTCTTC
CASSQGVGGPYNEQFF
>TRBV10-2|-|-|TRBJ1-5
TGCGCCAGCACCCCAATTAGCAATCAGCCCCAGCATTTT
CASTPISNQPQHF
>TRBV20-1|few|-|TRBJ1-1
TGCAGTGCTAGAGGGGGGGCTGAAGCTTTCTTT
CSARGGAEAFF
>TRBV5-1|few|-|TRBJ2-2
TGCGCCAGCAGCTTGAGTTGGCGAAGGAACACCGGGGAGCTGTTTTTT
CASSLSWRRNTGELFF
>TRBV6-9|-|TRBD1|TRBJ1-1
TGTGCCAGCAGAATTAAACAGGGGGCAGATGCTTTCTTT
CASRIKQGADAFF
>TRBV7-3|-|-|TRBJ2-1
TGTGCCAGCAGCTTGGGTAGTGAGCAGTTCTTC
CASSLGSEQFF
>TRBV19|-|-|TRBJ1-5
TGTGCCAGTAGTATATCGGGGATTAGCAATCAGCCCCAGCATTTT
CASSISGISNQPQHF
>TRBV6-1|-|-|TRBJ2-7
TGTGCCAGCAGTGAAGCCTTCGGGGGCTACGAGCAGTACTTC
CASSEAFGGYEQYF
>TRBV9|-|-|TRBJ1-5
TGTGCCAGCAGCGTTGATGTGTTAGATGGTCAGCCCCAGCATTTT
CASSVDVLDGQPQHF
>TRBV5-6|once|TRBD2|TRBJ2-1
TGTGCCAGCAGCTTGGGGACTAGCGGTTACAATGAGCAGTTCTTC
CASSLGTSGYNEQFF
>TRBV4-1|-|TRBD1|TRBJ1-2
TGCGCCAGCAGCCAAGACGGGACAGGTGATAGAGGCTACACCTTC
CASSQDGTGDRGYTF
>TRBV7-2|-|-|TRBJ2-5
TGTGCCAGCAGCCCTTCGGGGGCTTGGAGGGAGACCCAGTACTTC
CASSPSGAWRETQYF
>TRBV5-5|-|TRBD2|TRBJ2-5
TGTGCCAGCAGCCCCGAGGGTAGCGGGGGGGCCCGGACACGCGAGACCCAGTACTTC
CASSPEGSGGARTRETQYF
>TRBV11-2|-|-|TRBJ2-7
TGTGCCAGCACCCCCACCCAGGGTAATTCCTACGAGCAGTACTTC
CASTPTQGNSYEQYF
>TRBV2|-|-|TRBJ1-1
TGTGCCAGCAGGCAGGGGAACACTGAAGCTTTCTTT
CASRQGNTEAFF
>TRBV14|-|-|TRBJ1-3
TGTGCCAGCAGCCTATTGAAGGGACCTGGAAACACCATATATTTT
CASSLLKGPGNTIYF
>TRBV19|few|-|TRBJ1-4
TGTGCCAGTAGTGATACAGGAGCAACTAATGAAAAACTGTTTTTT
CASSDTGATNEKLFF
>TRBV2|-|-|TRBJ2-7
TGTGCCAGCATGGGTCTAGCGTCTTACGAGCAGTACTTC
CASMGLASYEQYF
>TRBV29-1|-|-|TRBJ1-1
TGCAGCGTTGGGGGGATGAACACTGAAGCTTTCTTT
CSVGGMNTEAFF
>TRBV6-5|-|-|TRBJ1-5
TGTGCCAGCCAAAAAGGGGGAAGCAATCAGCCCCAGCATTTT
CASQKGGSNQPQHF
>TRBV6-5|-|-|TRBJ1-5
TGTGCCAGCAGCCCCTCGTATAGCAATCAGCCCCAGCATTTT
CASSPSYSNQPQHF
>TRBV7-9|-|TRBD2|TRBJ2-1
TGTGCCAGCAGCCGGGCGGCTAGCGGGGGTGGGGAGCAGTTCTTC
CASSRAASGGGEQFF
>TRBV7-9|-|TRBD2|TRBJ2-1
TGTGCCAGCAGCTTATTCCCGGGACTAGCCCCCCATGAGCAGTTCTTC
CASSLFPGLAPHEQFF
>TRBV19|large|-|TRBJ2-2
TGTGCCAGTAGTATGGGGACATCCGGGGAGCTGTTTTTT
CASSMGTSGELFF
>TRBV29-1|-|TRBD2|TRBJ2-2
TGCAGCGCCGAACGGGGGAGGGGCCTCGGGGAGCTGTTTTTT
CSAERGRGLGELFF
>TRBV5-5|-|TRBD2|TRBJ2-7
TGTGCCAGCAGCTGGGGACTAGCGGGGACTTACGAGCAGTACTTC
CASSWGLAGTYEQYF
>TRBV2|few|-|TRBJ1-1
TGTGCTTATCAACATCTCCCCATGGGTTTCTTT
CAYQHLPMGFF
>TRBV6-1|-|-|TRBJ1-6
TGTGCCAGCAGTCCCGAGGAAAAGGCTTCACCCCTCCACTTT
CASSPEEKASPLHF
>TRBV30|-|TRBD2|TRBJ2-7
TGTGCCTGGAGTACCGGGACTAGCGGGGCGGGTGGGGAGCAGTACTTC
CAWSTGTSGAGGEQYF
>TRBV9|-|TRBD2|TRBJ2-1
TGTGCCAGCAGCGTAGGAGCGGGGGCTGTGAATGAGCAGTTCTTC
CASSVGAGAVNEQFF
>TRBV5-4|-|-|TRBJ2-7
TGTGCCAGCAGCTTTGGGGGGGCACCCTACGAGCAGTACTTC
CASSFGGAPYEQYF
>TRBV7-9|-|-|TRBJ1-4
TGTGCCAGCAGCATGGCGTTGCGGGATAATGAAAAACTGTTTTTT
CASSMALRDNEKLFF
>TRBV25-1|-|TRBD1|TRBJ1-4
TGTGCCAGCAGTGTACAGGGGCGAAATGAAAAACTGTTTTTT
CASSVQGRNEKLFF
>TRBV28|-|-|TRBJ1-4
TGTGCCAGCAGACGGACGAAGACTAATGAAAAACTGTTTTTT
CASRRTKTNEKLFF
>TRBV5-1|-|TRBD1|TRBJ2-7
TGCGCCAGCAGCCCTCGCCAGGGGGCCCACGTCGTCAACGAGCAGTACTTC
CASSPRQGAHVVNEQYF
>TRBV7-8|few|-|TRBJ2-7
TGTGCCAGCAGCTTAGCGGGGCAGAAGTCATACGAGCAGTACTTC
CASSLAGQKSYEQYF
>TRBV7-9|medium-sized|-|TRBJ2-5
TGTGCCAGCAGCTTAGTTGGCGGGACCCAGTACTTC
CASSLVGGTQYF
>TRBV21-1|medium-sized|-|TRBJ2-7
TGTGCCAGCAGCTCTCTCTACGAGCAGTACTTC
CASSSLYEQYF
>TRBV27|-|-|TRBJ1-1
TGTGCCAGCTGGGTGGGGGGGCGGCTGAACACTGAAGCTTTCTTT
CASWVGGRLNTEAFF
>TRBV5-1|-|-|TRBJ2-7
TGCGCCAGCAGCGTATCCAGGAGCTTCCCGTACGAGCAGTACTTC
CASSVSRSFPYEQYF
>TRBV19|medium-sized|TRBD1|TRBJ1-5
TGTGCCAGTAGTACCGGGACAGCACAGAGTAGCAATCAGCCCCAGCATTTT
CASSTGTAQSSNQPQHF
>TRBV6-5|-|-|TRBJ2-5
TGTGCCAGCAATGCTAGGGGTGGGGGGGAGACCCAGTACTTC
CASNARGGGETQYF
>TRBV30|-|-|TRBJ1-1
TGTGCCTGGAGTCCACACCAGGTTTCCCCTGAAGCTTTCTTT
CAWSPHQVSPEAFF
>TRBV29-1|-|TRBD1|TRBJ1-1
TGCAGCGTTGACAGGGGGCGGCCCCTGGGAACTGAAGCTTTCTTT
CSVDRGRPLGTEAFF
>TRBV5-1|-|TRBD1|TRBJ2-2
TGCGCCAGCAGCTTAGGCGGGACAGGACAGAACACCGGGGAGCTGTTTTTT
CASSLGGTGQNTGELFF
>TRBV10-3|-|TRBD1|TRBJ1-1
TGTGCCATCAGTCCGAGACAGGGGGGGAACACTGAAGCTTTCTTT
CAISPRQGGNTEAFF
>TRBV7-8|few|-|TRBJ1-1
TGTGCCAGCAGCTTAGGGGGCGCGTGGCGGCCGAACACTGAAGCTTTCTTT
CASSLGGAWRPNTEAFF
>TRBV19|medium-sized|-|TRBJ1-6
TGTGCCAGTAGTCAGGGGACATCTTCACCCCTCCACTTT
CASSQGTSSPLHF
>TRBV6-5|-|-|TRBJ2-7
TGTGCCAGCAGTTCCCCGACTAACTCCTACGAGCAGTACTTC
CASSSPTNSYEQYF
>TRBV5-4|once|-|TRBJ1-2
TGTGCCAGCAGCTTGTTGGACAGTCCCTTTATCGGCTACACCTTC
CASSLLDSPFIGYTF
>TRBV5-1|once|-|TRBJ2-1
TGCGCCAGCAGCTCACTAGAGGACAATGAGCAGTTCTTC
CASSSLEDNEQFF
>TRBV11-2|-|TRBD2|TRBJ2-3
TGTGCCAGCAGTTTAACTAGCGGGAGTTTAACAGATACGCAGTATTTT
CASSLTSGSLTDTQYF